This TCR beta chain was identified during a study of blood T cell repertoires in COVID-19. On the study more broadly: Samples of COVID-19 (acute and convalescent) were obtained from the United States, Italy and Spain. T cells, B-cell-depleted T cells, or PBMCs provided the cDNA or gDNA that served as material.

The authors' processing: The assay estimated nucleated cells by amplifying reference gene primers. Method: immunoSEQ multiplex PCR; TCRdb's copy keeps in-frame clones and lacks some. V, J and clone size are taken as reported in that table, and D and trimming were inferred from the DNA itself. This table holds more than 150,000 clones, about 80% found once. The clonotype comes from a man younger than 45 with active or convalescent COVID-19. Sequenced material: peripheral blood.

The CDR3 nucleotides are TGTGCCTCCTCTGCGGTTCTCTACAATGAGCAGTTCTTC. Translation gives CASSAVLYNEQFF. The V call is TRBV2, the J call TRBJ2-1; no clear D gene. The germline gives CDR1 SNHLY, CDR2 FYNNEI. The CDR3 is 13 residues long. V dropped 11 bases and J dropped 3 bases, with 14 bases sitting between them.